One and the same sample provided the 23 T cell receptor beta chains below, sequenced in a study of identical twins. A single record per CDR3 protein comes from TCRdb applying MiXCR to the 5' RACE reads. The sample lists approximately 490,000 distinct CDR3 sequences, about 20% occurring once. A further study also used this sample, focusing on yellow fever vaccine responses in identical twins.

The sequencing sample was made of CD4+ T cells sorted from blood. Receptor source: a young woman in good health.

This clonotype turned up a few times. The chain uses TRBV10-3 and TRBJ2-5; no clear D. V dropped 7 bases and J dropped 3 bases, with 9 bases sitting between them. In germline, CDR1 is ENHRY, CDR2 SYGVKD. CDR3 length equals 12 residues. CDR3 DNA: TGTGCCATCAAGGGCGCAGAAGAGACCCAGTACTTC. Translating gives CAIKGAEETQYF.

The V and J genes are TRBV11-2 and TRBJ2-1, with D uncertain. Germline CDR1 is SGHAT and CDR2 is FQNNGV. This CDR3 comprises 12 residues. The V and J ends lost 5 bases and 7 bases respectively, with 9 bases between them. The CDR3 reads CASSAFSNEQFF. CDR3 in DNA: TGTGCCAGCAGCGCCTTTAGTAATGAGCAGTTCTTC.

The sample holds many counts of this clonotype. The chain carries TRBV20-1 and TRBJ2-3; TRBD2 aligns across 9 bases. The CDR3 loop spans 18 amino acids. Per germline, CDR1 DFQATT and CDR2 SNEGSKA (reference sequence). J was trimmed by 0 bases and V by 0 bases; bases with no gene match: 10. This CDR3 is CSARDIARLAASTDTQYF. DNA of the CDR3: TGCAGTGCTAGAGATATCGCGAGACTAGCGGCTAGCACAGATACGCAGTATTTT.

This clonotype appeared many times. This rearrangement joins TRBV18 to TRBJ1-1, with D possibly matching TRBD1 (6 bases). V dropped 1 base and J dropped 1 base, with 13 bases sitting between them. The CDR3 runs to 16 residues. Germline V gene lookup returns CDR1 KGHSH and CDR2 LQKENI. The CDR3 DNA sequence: TGTGCCAGCTCACCACTAAGGGACACCACGAACACTGAAGCTTTCTTT. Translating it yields CASSPLRDTTNTEAFF.

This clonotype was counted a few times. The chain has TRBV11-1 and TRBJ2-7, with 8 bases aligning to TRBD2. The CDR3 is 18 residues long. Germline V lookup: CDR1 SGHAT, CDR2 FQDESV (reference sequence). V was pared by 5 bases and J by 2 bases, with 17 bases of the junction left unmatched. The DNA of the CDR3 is TGTGCCAGCAGCGCCGGGGGGGGTAGCCTAGGGAATCCCTACGAGCAGTACTTC. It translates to CASSAGGGSLGNPYEQYF.

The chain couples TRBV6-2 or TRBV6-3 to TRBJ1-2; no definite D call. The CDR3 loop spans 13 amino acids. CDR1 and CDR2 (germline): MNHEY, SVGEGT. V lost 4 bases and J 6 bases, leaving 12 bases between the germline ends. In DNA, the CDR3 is TGTGCCAGCAGTTGGGTTATACTAGATGGCTACACCTTC. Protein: CASSWVILDGYTF.

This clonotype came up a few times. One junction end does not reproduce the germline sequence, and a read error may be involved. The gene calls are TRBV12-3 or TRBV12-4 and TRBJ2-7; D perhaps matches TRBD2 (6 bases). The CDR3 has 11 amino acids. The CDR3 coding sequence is TGTGCCAGCAGTTTAGGCGGGACCGAGTCTTTC. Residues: CASSLGGTESF.

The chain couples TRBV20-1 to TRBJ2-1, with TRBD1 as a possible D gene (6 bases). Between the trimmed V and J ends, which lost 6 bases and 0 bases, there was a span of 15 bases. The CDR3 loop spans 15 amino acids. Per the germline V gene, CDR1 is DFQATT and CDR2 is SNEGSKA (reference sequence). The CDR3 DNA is TGCAGTGCCCTGAGGGGGACGAGCTCCTACAATGAGCAGTTCTTC. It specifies CSALRGTSSYNEQFF.

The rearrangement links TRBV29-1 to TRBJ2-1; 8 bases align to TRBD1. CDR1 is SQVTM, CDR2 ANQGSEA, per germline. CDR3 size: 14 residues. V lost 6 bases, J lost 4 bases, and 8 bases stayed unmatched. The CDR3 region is CSVPPGGRYNEQFF. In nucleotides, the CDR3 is TGCAGCGTGCCTCCAGGGGGCAGGTACAATGAGCAGTTCTTC.

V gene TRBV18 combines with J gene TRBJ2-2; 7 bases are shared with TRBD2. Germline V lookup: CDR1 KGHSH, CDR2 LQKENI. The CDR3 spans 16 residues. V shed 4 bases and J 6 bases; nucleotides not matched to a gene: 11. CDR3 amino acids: CASSRLLRELSGELFF. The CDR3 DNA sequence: TGTGCCAGCTCACGTCTTCTGCGGGAGCTGTCCGGGGAGCTGTTTTTT. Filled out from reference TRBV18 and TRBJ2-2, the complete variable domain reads NAGVMQNPRHLVRRRGQEARLRCSPMKGHSHVYWYRQLPEEGLKFMVYLQKENIIDESGMPKERFSAEFPKEGPSILRIQQVVRGDSAAYFCASSRLLRELSGELFFGEGSRLTVL.

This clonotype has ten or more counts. The CDR3 bases are TGTGCTATCCCCGGGGGTTACTATGGCTACACCTTC. This encodes CAIPGGYYGYTF. This rearrangement joins TRBV28 to TRBJ1-2; D may be TRBD1 (5 bases). The CDR3 covers 12 residues. Germline loops: CDR1 MDHEN, CDR2 SYDVKM.

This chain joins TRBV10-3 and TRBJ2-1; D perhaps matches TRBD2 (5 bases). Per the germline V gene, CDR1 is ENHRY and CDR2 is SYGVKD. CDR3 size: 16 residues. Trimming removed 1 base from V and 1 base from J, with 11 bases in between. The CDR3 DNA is TGTGCCATCAGTGAGTACGCGGGCAGATCCTACAATGAGCAGTTCTTC. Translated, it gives CAISEYAGRSYNEQFF.

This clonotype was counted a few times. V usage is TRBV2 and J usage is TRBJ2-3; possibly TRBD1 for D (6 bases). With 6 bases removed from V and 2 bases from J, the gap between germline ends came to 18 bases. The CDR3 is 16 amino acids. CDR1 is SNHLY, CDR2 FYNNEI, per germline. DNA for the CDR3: TGTGCCAGCAGCGTCAGGGGAACCCTTATCACAGATACGCAGTATTTT. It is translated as CASSVRGTLITDTQYF. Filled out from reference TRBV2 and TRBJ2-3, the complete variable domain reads EPEVTQTPSHQVTQMGQEVILRCVPISNHLYFYWYRQILGQKVEFLVSFYNNEISEKSEIFDDQFSVERPDGSNFTLKIRSTKLEDSAMYFCASSVRGTLITDTQYFGPGTRLTVL.

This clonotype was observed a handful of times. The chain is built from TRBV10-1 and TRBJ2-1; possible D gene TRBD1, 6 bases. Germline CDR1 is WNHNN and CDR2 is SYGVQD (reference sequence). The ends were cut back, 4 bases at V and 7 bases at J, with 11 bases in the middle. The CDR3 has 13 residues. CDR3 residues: CASSGLRGNEQFF. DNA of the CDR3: TGCGCCAGCAGTGGGCTCAGGGGTAATGAGCAGTTCTTC.

The CDR3 spells CSVEDGQGADEQYF. The CDR3 bases are TGCAGCGTTGAAGACGGACAGGGGGCGGACGAGCAGTACTTC. The chain joins TRBV29-1 to TRBJ2-7; TRBD1 aligns across 11 bases. Trimming cost V 0 bases and J 5 bases; bases outside gene matches: 3. This CDR3 has 14 amino acids. The germline V gene has CDR1 SQVTM and CDR2 ANQGSEA.

The DNA for the CDR3 is TGTGCCATCAGTGAACCGTCGGGCTACACCTTC. Its protein is CAISEPSGYTF. This chain connects TRBV10-3 to TRBJ1-2; D is unresolved. This CDR3 has 11 residues. Germline V gives CDR1 ENHRY, CDR2 SYGVKD. The V and J ends lost 3 bases and 8 bases respectively, with 7 bases between them.

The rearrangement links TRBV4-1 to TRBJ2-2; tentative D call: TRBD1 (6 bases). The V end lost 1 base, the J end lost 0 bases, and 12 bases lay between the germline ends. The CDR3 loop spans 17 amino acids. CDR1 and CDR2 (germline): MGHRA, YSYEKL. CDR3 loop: CASSQARGTTNTGELFF. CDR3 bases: TGCGCCAGCAGCCAAGCTAGGGGGACAACGAACACCGGGGAGCTGTTTTTT.

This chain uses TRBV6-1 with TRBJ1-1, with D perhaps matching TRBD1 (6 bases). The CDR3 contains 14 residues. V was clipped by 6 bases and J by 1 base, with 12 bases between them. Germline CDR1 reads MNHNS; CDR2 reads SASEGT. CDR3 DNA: TGTGCCAGCAGGTCACAGGGACGGAACACTGAAGCTTTCTTT. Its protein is CASRSQGRNTEAFF.

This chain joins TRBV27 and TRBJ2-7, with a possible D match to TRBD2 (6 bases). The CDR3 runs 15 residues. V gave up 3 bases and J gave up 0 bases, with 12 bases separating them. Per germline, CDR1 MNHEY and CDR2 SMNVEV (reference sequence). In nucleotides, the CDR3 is TGTGCCAGCAGTTTTTGCGGGACGGACTCCTACGAGCAGTACGTC. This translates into CASSFCGTDSYEQYV.

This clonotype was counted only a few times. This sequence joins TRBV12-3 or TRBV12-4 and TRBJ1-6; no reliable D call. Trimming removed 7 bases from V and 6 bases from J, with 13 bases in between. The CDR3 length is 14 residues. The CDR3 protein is CASTIGRINSPLHF. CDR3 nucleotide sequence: TGTGCCAGCACTATCGGACGGATTAATTCACCCCTCCACTTT.

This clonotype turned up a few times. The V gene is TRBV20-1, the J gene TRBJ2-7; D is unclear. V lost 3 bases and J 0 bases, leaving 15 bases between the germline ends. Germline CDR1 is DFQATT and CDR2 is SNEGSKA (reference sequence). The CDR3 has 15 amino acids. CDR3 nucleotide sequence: TGCAGTGCTAGTCACAGAGGCTCTAGCTCCTACGAGCAGTACTTC. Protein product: CSASHRGSSSYEQYF.

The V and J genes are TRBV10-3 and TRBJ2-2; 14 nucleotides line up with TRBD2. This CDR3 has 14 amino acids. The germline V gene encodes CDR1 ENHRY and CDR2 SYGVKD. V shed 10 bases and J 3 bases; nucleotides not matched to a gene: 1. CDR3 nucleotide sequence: TGTGCCACGGGACTAGCGGGAGACACCGGGGAGCTGTTTTTT. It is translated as CATGLAGDTGELFF.

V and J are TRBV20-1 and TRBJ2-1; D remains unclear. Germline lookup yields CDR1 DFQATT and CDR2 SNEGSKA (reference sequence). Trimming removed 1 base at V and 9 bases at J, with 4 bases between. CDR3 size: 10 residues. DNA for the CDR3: TGCAGTGCTAGAGTTTCTGAGCAGTTCTTC. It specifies CSARVSEQFF.